These 5 T cell receptor beta chains originate from one sample sequenced in a study of CD8 T cells in ankylosing spondylitis. Study-wide results and limits: A TCR beta motif made of about eight highly homologous variants seemed typical of ankylosing spondylitis blood.

Their antigens are not known. TCRdb called the 5' RACE reads again in MiXCR, with one record for every CDR3 protein. The table lists more than 100,000 distinct CDR3 sequences, approximately 17% of them singletons. Sequenced input: blood, either unsorted or a sorted T cell fraction (not recorded which). These receptors originate from a male donor with ankylosing spondylitis.

This sequence joins TRBV5-1 and TRBJ2-2; 7 bases are a match to TRBD1. Germline CDR1 reads SGHRS; CDR2 reads YFSETQ. This CDR3 spans 15 amino acids. The trim removed 6 bases at V and 3 bases at J, leaving 8 bases unmatched. The CDR3 sequence is CASNQGDSYTGELFF. The CDR3 DNA follows: TGCGCCAGCAACCAGGGGGACAGCTACACCGGGGAGCTGTTTTTT.

This clonotype appeared a few times. The V gene is TRBV29-1, the J gene TRBJ2-1; possible D gene TRBD2, 6 bases. Germline loops: CDR1 SQVTM, CDR2 ANQGSEA. V was cut by 6 bases and J by 8 bases, with 14 bases left in between. The CDR3 contains 12 residues. Written as DNA, the CDR3 is TGCAGCGTGCCGGACGGCGGGGATGAGCAGTTCTTC. It yields the protein CSVPDGGDEQFF.

This clonotype was seen a handful of times. The CDR3 sequence is CASSFPRYNEQFF. The CDR3 DNA follows: TGTGCCAGCAGCTTCCCTAGATACAATGAGCAGTTCTTC. The rearrangement links TRBV5-6 to TRBJ2-1; D is unresolved. Per germline, CDR1 SGHDT and CDR2 YYEEEE. This CDR3 has 13 residues. Trimming took 2 bases from V and 4 from J, leaving 7 bases between them.

This clonotype was seen ten or more times. The gene calls are TRBV29-1 and TRBJ2-7; D possibly corresponds to TRBD2 (6 bases). The CDR3 spans 12 residues. Germline CDR1 reads SQVTM; CDR2 reads ANQGSEA. V lost 2 bases and J 3 bases, leaving 8 bases between the germline ends. CDR3 region: CSVEPSDYEQYF. The DNA for the CDR3 is TGCAGCGTTGAACCTAGCGACTACGAGCAGTACTTC.

This clonotype was seen a handful of times. The chain uses TRBV28 and TRBJ2-1; 7 bases are a match to TRBD2. With V trimmed by 7 bases and J by 8 bases, 5 bases remained unmatched. The CDR3 extends over 12 amino acids. Germline V gene lookup returns CDR1 MDHEN and CDR2 SYDVKM. Written as DNA, the CDR3 is TGTGCCAGCAAGGGCGGGAGCGATGAGCAGTTCTTC. This encodes CASKGGSDEQFF.